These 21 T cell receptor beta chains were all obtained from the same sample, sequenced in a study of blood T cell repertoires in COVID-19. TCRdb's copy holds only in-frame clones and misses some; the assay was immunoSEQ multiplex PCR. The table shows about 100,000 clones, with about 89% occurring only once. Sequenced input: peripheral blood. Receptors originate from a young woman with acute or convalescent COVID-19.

CDR3 DNA: TGTGCCAGCAGCTCCAGGGGAGCAGGGAGACGCTACACCTTC. It specifies CASSSRGAGRRYTF. The rearrangement links TRBV7-2 to TRBJ1-2; tentatively, D is TRBD1 (6 bases). Per germline, CDR1 SGHTA and CDR2 FQGNSA. Trimming stripped 4 bases from V and 9 bases from J, with 18 bases between. CDR3 size: 14 residues.

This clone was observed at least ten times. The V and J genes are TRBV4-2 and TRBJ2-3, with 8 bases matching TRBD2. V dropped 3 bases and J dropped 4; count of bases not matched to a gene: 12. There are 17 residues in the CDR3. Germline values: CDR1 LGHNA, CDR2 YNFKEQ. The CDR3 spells CASSQNLAGRGADTQYF. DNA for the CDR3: TGTGCCAGCAGCCAGAACTTAGCGGGGAGGGGGGCAGATACGCAGTATTTT.

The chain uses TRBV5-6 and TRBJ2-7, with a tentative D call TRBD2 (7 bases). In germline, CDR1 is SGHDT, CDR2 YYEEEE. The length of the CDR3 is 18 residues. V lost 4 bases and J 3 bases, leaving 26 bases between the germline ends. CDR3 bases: TGTGCCAGCAGCAAAACCCCCGGTACGGGGGGCTCCAGCTACGAGCAGTACTTC. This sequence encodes CASSKTPGTGGSSYEQYF.

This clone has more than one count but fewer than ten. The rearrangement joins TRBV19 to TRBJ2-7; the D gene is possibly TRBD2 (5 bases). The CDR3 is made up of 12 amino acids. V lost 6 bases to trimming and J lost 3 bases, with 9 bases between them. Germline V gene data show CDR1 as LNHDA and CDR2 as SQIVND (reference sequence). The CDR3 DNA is TGTGCCAGTAGGTCGGGGAGCTACGAGCAGTACTTC. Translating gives CASRSGSYEQYF.

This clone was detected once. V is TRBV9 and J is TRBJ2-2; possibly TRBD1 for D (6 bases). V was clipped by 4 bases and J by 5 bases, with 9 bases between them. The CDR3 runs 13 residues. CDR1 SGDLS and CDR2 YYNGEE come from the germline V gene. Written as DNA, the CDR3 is TGTGCCAGCAGCAATACAGGGACCGGGGAGCTGTTTTTT. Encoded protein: CASSNTGTGELFF.

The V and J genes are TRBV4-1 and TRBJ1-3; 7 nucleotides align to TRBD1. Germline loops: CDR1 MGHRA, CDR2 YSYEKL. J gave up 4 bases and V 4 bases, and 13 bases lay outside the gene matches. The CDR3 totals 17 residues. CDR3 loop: CASSPGKGARRGNTIYF. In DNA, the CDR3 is TGCGCCAGCAGCCCAGGGAAGGGGGCGCGAAGGGGAAACACCATATATTTT.

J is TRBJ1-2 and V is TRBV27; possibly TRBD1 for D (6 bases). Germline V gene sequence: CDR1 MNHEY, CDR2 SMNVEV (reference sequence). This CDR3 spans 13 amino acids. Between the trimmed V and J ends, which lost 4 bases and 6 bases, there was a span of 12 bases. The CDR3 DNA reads TGTGCCAGCAGTTCGAACAGGGTGCATGGCTACACCTTC. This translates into CASSSNRVHGYTF.

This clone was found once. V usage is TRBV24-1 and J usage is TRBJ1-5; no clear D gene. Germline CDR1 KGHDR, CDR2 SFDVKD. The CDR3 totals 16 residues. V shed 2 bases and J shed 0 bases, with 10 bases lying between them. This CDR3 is CATSDSGFYSNQPQHF. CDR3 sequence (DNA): TGTGCCACCAGTGATTCAGGTTTCTATAGCAATCAGCCCCAGCATTTT.

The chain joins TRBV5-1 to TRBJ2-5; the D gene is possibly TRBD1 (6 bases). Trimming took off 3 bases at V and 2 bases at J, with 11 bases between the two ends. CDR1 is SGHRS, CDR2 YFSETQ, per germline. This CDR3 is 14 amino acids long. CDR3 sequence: CASSYGGGQETQYF. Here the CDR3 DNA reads TGCGCCAGCAGCTATGGGGGCGGGCAAGAGACCCAGTACTTC.

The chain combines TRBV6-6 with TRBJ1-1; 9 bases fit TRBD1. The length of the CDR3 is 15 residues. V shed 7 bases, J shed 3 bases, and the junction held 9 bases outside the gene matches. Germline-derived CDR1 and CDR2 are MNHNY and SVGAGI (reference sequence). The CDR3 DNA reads TGTGCCAGCACTCCGGGGACAGGGTGGGACACTGAAGCTTTCTTT. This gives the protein CASTPGTGWDTEAFF.

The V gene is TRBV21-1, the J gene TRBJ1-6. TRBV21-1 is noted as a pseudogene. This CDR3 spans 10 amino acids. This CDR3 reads CARSGSPLHF. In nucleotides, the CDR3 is TGTGCCAGGTCGGGATCACCCCTCCACTTT.

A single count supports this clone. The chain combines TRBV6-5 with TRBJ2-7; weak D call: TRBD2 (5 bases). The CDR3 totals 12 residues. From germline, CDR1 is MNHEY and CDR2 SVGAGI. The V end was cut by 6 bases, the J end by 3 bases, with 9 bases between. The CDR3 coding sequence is TGTGCCAGCAGGTCCGGGAACTACGAGCAGTACTTC. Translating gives CASRSGNYEQYF.

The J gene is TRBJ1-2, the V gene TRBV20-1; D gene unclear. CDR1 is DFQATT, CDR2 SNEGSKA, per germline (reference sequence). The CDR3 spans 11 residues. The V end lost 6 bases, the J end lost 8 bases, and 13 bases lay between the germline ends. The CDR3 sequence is CSASSSGGYTF. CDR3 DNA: TGCAGTGCCTCCTCCTCGGGGGGCTACACCTTC.

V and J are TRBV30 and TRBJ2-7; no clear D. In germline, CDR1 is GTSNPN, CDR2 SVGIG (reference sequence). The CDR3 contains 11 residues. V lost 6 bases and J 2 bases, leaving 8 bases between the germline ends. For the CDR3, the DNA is TGTGCCTGCTCCGTTACCTACGAGCAGTACTTC. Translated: CACSVTYEQYF. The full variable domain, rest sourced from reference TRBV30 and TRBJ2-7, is SQTIHQWPATLVQPVGSPLSLECTVEGTSNPNLYWYRQAAGRGLQLLFYSVGIGQISSEVPQNLSASRPQDRQFILSSKKLLLSDSGFYLCACSVTYEQYFGPGTRLTVT.

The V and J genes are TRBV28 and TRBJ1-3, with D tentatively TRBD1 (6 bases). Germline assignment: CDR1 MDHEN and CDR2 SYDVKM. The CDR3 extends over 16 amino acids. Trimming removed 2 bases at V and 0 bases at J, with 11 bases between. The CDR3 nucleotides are TGTGCCAGCAGTTTAGGGGGGGCAGACTCTGGAAACACCATATATTTT. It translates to CASSLGGADSGNTIYF.

CDR3 residues: CASSIDYFSTDTQYF. The CDR3 DNA sequence: TGCGCCAGCAGCATAGACTATTTTAGCACAGATACGCAGTATTTT. V usage is TRBV5-1 and J usage is TRBJ2-3, with D tentatively TRBD2 (5 bases). V gave up 4 bases and J gave up 0 bases, with 12 bases separating them. Germline V gene lookup returns CDR1 SGHRS and CDR2 YFSETQ. This CDR3 contains 15 residues.

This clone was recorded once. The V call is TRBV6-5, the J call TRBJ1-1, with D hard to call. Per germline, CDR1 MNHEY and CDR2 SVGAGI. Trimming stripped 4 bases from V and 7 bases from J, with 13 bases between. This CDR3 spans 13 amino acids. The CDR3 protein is CASSSTAGIEAFF. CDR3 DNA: TGTGCCAGCAGTTCCACTGCCGGGATTGAAGCTTTCTTT.

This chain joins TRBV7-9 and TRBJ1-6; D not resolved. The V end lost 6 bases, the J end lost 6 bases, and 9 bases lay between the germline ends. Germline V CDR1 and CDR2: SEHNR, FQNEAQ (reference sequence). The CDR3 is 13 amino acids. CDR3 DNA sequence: TGTGCCAGCAGACTTAGGAGTAATTCACCCCTCCACTTT. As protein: CASRLRSNSPLHF. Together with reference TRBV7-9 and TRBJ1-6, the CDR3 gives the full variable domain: DTGVSQNPRHKITKRGQNVTFRCDPISEHNRLYWYRQTLGQGPEFLTYFQNEAQLEKSRLLSDRFSAERPKGSFSTLEIQRTEQGDSAMYLCASRLRSNSPLHFGNGTRLTVT.

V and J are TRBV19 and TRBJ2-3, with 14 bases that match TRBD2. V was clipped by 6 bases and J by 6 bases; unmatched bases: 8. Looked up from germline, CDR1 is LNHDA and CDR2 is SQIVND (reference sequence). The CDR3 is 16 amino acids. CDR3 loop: CASSPGLAGGSDTQYF. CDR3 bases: TGTGCCAGTAGCCCCGGACTAGCGGGGGGTTCCGATACGCAGTATTTT.

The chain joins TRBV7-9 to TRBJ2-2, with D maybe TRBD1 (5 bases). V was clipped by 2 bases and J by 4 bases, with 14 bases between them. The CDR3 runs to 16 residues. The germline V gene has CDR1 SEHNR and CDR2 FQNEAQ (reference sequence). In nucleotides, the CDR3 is TGTGCCAGCAGCTTACGCGACAGTCCCGGCACCGGGGAGCTGTTTTTT. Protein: CASSLRDSPGTGELFF.

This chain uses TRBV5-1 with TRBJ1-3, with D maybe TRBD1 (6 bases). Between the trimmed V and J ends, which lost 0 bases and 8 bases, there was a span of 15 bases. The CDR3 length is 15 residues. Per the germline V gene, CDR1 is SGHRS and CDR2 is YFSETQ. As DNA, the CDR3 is TGCGCCAGCAGCTTGGAGTCAGGGGACGTAGACACCATATATTTT. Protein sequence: CASSLESGDVDTIYF.